This T cell receptor (beta chain) was obtained from a study of T cells expressing NK-cell markers. In the study overall: All TCR beta repertoires analysed originated from sorted CD3+CD56+NKG2C+, CD3+CD56+NKG2C- and CD3+CD56-NKG2C+ T cells. Study-level results: Expanded NKG2C+ T cell clones had unclear HCMV specificity. Dominant NKG2C+ clonotypes in roughly 6 donors made up 1.0-7.0% of CD8+ T cells.

Germline V gene sequence: CDR1 SGHNT, CDR2 YYREEE (reference sequence). The CDR3 is 15 amino acids. The authors made TCR beta cDNA libraries by 5'RACE template switching. This switching added a universal primer site and UMIs. After re-calling the 5' RACE reads, TCRdb lists one entry per CDR3 protein, DNA absent. Listed are roughly 180,000 distinct CDR3 sequences; around 20% falls within the top ten. Details on this clonotype: The antigen remains unidentified.

Sequencing used blood T cells: a sorted CD56 or NKG2C T cell subset, CD4+ or CD8+ T cells, or bulk PBMC T cells (not recorded which). This receptor was taken from a man aged 18 to 69 in good health. This chain joins TRBV5-4 and TRBJ2-1; TCRdb lists TRBD1, though no DNA is available to test this call. The CDR3 region is CASSLPGAGYNEQFF.